The clone carrying this TCR beta chain was detected a few times. Its target is not known. This sample is part of a study of shared clonotypes between healthy human individuals. Study-level background: For every donor, three CD4 naive, three CD4 memory, two CD8 naive and one CD8 memory plates were used.

Findings and limits, study-wide: The naive CD4 repertoires of a handful of donors were compared, and roughly 5% of clonotypes were shared. The low donor count limited represented genetic and exposure-history diversity.

Each of the donors was a healthy adult who was HIV-negative and had not had a recent acute infection or vaccination. Clones were read by immunoSEQ multiplex PCR, and TCRdb kept only the in-frame ones, dropping some. The table has about 1.1 million clones, 77% seen once. The CDR3 runs to 13 residues. Trimming left V 3 bases short and J 5 bases short, with 7 bases between. Germline CDR1 and CDR2: KGHSH and LQKENI. This sequence was found in a man between 18 and 35 years old in good health. Some clones in this sample may be carry-over from other donors' samples. The sample was memory CD4+ T cells from PBMCs. The subset is: CD45RA-negative fraction. The chain links TRBV18 to TRBJ1-4, with D uncertain. The CDR3 is CASSPLENEKLFF. The CDR3, as DNA: TGTGCCAGCTCACCTTTGGAGAATGAAAAACTGTTTTTT.